Below, 8 T cell receptor beta chains from the same sample are listed, as sequenced in a study of blood T cells in healthy people across ages. Then a second PCR, running roughly 7 to 11 cycles, was carried out with a sample-barcoded 5' primer and a J-beta primer mix. TCRdb processed the 5' RACE reads anew with MiXCR; each CDR3 protein has one entry. Among about 1.4 million distinct CDR3 sequences listed, around 59% were seen once. The sequenced sample consisted of blood. These receptors were obtained from a man aged 18 to 35 in good health.

V is TRBV4-1 and J is TRBJ1-2, with 7 bases fitting TRBD1. V lost 1 base, J lost 8 bases, and 7 bases stayed unmatched. In germline, CDR1 is MGHRA, CDR2 YSYEKL. The CDR3 sequence is 14 residues long. CDR3 amino acids: CASSQVTGRYGYTF. DNA of the CDR3: TGCGCCAGCAGCCAAGTGACAGGGAGGTACGGCTACACCTTC.

This clonotype was detected only a few times. J is TRBJ2-1 and V is TRBV3-1; 10 bases fit TRBD2. Germline CDR1 reads LGHDT; CDR2 reads YNNKEL (reference sequence). This CDR3 region has 16 residues. V shed 5 bases and J 3 bases; nucleotides not matched to a gene: 7. CDR3 coding DNA: TGTGCCAGCAGCGGCCTAGGACTAGCGGTCTACAATGAGCAGTTCTTC. It is translated as CASSGLGLAVYNEQFF.

The J gene is TRBJ2-7, the V gene TRBV6-6; 10 positions match TRBD1. Germline V gene data show CDR1 as MNHNY and CDR2 as SVGAGI (reference sequence). CDR3 length: 14 amino acids. V dropped 5 bases and J dropped 4; count of bases not matched to a gene: 5. The CDR3 DNA reads as TGTGCCAGCAGTCGGACAGGGGGTTTGTACGAGCAGTACTTC. Its protein is CASSRTGGLYEQYF.

This clonotype was seen a few times. The gene calls are TRBV4-3 and TRBJ1-4; D gene unclear. Germline values: CDR1 LGHNA, CDR2 YSLEER. CDR3 length: 14 amino acids. V was pared by 8 bases and J by 0 bases, with 10 bases between. The CDR3 reads CASVDFATNEKLFF. The CDR3 DNA reads TGCGCCAGCGTTGATTTTGCAACTAATGAAAAACTGTTTTTT.

In this sample, this clonotype turned up a few times. This sequence joins TRBV20-1 and TRBJ2-1; 13 bases line up with TRBD2. Germline V gene data show CDR1 as DFQATT and CDR2 as SNEGSKA (reference sequence). The J segment lost 10 bases and the V segment lost 0 bases, leaving 9 bases of the junction unmatched. The CDR3 contains 16 residues. CDR3: CSARDLRTSGRKEQFF. The CDR3 DNA follows: TGCAGTGCTAGAGATCTAAGGACTAGCGGGAGAAAGGAGCAGTTCTTC.

The DNA of the CDR3 is TGTGCCAGCAGCCGTTGGACATACAATGAGCAGTTCTTC. Translated, it gives CASSRWTYNEQFF. This rearrangement joins TRBV7-2 to TRBJ2-1; D is possibly TRBD1 (5 bases). Germline values: CDR1 SGHTA, CDR2 FQGNSA. The CDR3 loop spans 13 amino acids. V was pared by 5 bases and J by 4 bases, with 9 bases between.

The J gene is TRBJ1-1, the V gene TRBV4-1, with 7 bases aligning to TRBD1. Germline V gene sequence: CDR1 MGHRA, CDR2 YSYEKL. The CDR3 extends over 16 amino acids. The V gene end was trimmed by 1 base and the J gene end by 1 base; junction bases not matched to a gene: 6. The CDR3 is CASSQGAGTANTEAFF. CDR3 DNA sequence: TGCGCCAGCAGCCAAGGGGCCGGGACAGCGAACACTGAAGCTTTCTTT.

In this sample, this clonotype turned up a few times. The V and J genes are TRBV28 and TRBJ2-1; D ambiguous. From germline, CDR1 is MDHEN and CDR2 SYDVKM. V shed 6 bases and J shed 2 bases, with 5 bases lying between them. The CDR3 runs to 12 residues. The CDR3 loop reads CASSSAYNEQFF. The CDR3 DNA is TGTGCCAGCAGCTCAGCCTACAATGAGCAGTTCTTC.